The T cell receptor (beta chain) under discussion was sequenced for a study of cytomegalovirus exposure and HLA in healthy donors. The PCR employed 60 Vbeta primers together with 13 Jbeta primers. The table came from immunoSEQ multiplex PCR; TCRdb's copy has only in-frame clones and leaves some out. The sample holds about 100,000 clones; 84% are singletons and the top ten take about 1.2%. On this clone: Its specificity is not known.

This CDR3 is 13 amino acids long. Trimming shortened V by 2 bases and J by 5 bases, and 9 bases separated the two germline ends. The germline CDR1 and CDR2 sequences are SEHNR and FQNEAQ (reference sequence). Study findings and constraints: Beyond CMV serostatus, there was no information to go on about immune exposure. TCR beta V- and J-gene trimming was later associated with a missense DCLRE1C variant. A later analysis by the authors found several of the most significant clusters apparently linked to common viral pathogens.

This chain uses TRBV7-9 with TRBJ2-5; D gene unclear. Sequencing was performed on PBMCs. The sequence was obtained from a woman aged 18 to 35 in good health and CMV-seronegative. This CDR3 is CASSLTHKETQYF. CDR3 DNA: TGTGCCAGCAGCTTAACCCACAAGGAGACCCAGTACTTC.